Listed here are 29 T cell receptor beta chains from one sample, sequenced in a study of identical twins (dated by TCRdb to 2016 to 2018). Library method: 5' RACE. Sequencing was performed on an Illumina HiSeq 2000. TCRdb reworked the public reads: Q25 trimming with fastp, MiXCR clone assembly, productive beta chains retained. Duplicate CDR3 protein sequences are folded into a single record with the most common DNA and genes. The sample contains about 150,000 distinct CDR3 sequences, 3% to 4.5% of them found a single time. Jointly, the top ten make up around 8% of the sample. The sample was memory T cells sorted from blood. The sample's cell subset or site, from its label and the paper: CD45RO+ enriched T cells. The receptors come from a man aged 18 to 35 in good health.

The chain uses TRBV20-1 and TRBJ2-1; D may be TRBD2 (5 bases). The CDR3 covers 15 residues. Per the germline V gene, CDR1 is DFQATT and CDR2 is SNEGSKA (reference sequence). V was shortened by 5 bases and J by 6 bases, with 20 bases between the two germline ends. The CDR3 sequence is CSAFKLVSVFNEQFF. The CDR3 nucleotides read TGCAGTGCTTTCAAACTAGTTTCGGTTTTCAATGAGCAGTTCTTC.

This clonotype has ten or more counts. V and J are TRBV20-1 and TRBJ2-1, with a possible D match to TRBD2 (5 bases). The germline V gene has CDR1 DFQATT and CDR2 SNEGSKA (reference sequence). Trimming pared 3 bases from V and 0 bases from J, leaving 12 bases between. This CDR3 contains 15 residues. The CDR3 DNA reads as TGCAGTGCTAGGGAGGTGGTAAGCTCCTACAATGAGCAGTTCTTC. It codes for CSAREVVSSYNEQFF.

This clonotype occurred many times. V usage is TRBV5-8 and J usage is TRBJ2-3, with a weak D call TRBD1 (6 bases). In germline, CDR1 is SGHTS, CDR2 YDEGEE. V was trimmed by 9 bases and J by 2 bases, leaving 16 bases between them. The CDR3 runs 14 residues. DNA of the CDR3: TGTGCCACCGACCTCAGGGGAAACACAGATACGCAGTATTTT. Its translation: CATDLRGNTDTQYF.

This clonotype showed up many times. The V and J genes are TRBV5-1 and TRBJ2-3; TRBD2 aligns across 11 bases. V dropped 2 bases and J dropped 4; count of bases not matched to a gene: 9. CDR3 length: 17 residues. Germline loops: CDR1 SGHRS, CDR2 YFSETQ. The CDR3 DNA is TGCGCCAGCAGCTTCCAACTACTAGCGGGAGTTTCAGATACGCAGTATTTT. Its translation is CASSFQLLAGVSDTQYF.

This clonotype was observed at least ten times. This sequence joins TRBV20-1 and TRBJ2-5, with D unresolved. The germline V and J ends were trimmed by 6 bases and 1 base, with 6 bases remaining between them. CDR3 length equals 11 residues. Germline V gene lookup returns CDR1 DFQATT and CDR2 SNEGSKA (reference sequence). The CDR3 region is CSASFQETQYF. The CDR3 bases are TGCAGTGCCTCCTTCCAAGAGACCCAGTACTTC.

This clonotype has more than one count but fewer than ten. The chain recombines TRBV5-6 with TRBJ2-7, with D tentatively TRBD2 (5 bases). Germline CDR1 reads SGHDT; CDR2 reads YYEEEE. The CDR3 length is 11 residues. V lost 7 bases to trimming and J lost 7 bases, with 12 bases between them. DNA for the CDR3: TGTGCCAGCTCCACCGGGGTTGAGCAGTACTTC. Its protein is CASSTGVEQYF.

In its sample, this clonotype was seen many times. The V gene is TRBV27, the J gene TRBJ2-1; TRBD2 aligns across 12 bases. This CDR3 is built from 15 residues. CDR1 and CDR2 (germline): MNHEY, SMNVEV (reference sequence). After removal of 3 bases from V and 6 bases from J, the junction contained 3 bases not matched to a gene. The CDR3 coding sequence is TGTGCCAGCAGTTTTGGGACTAGCGGGCCCAATGAGCAGTTCTTC. It encodes CASSFGTSGPNEQFF.

The table lists this clonotype with many counts. The rearrangement joins TRBV20-1 to TRBJ2-3, with D possibly being TRBD1 or TRBD2 (5 bases each). This CDR3 is built from 15 residues. Trimming shortened V by 6 bases and J by 0 bases, and 16 bases separated the two germline ends. Germline V gene lookup returns CDR1 DFQATT and CDR2 SNEGSKA (reference sequence). The DNA of the CDR3 is TGCAGTGCCGAGGGGATCAGAACTAGCACAGATACGCAGTATTTT. This sequence encodes CSAEGIRTSTDTQYF.

J is TRBJ1-4 and V is TRBV29-1; D not certain. The V end lost 7 bases, the J end lost 0 bases, and 3 bases lay between the germline ends. CDR1 SQVTM and CDR2 ANQGSEA come from the germline V gene. The CDR3 is 11 amino acids. CDR3: CSGATNEKLFF. The CDR3 DNA reads TGCAGCGGTGCAACTAATGAAAAACTGTTTTTT.

Many counts were recorded for this clonotype. The rearrangement uses TRBV7-9 and TRBJ2-2; D is ambiguous. Germline V lookup: CDR1 SEHNR, CDR2 FQNEAQ (reference sequence). The ends were cut back, 3 bases at V and 2 bases at J, with 10 bases in the middle. CDR3 size: 15 residues. Here the CDR3 reads CASSFSPYNTGELFF. CDR3 DNA sequence: TGTGCCAGCAGCTTTTCACCCTATAACACCGGGGAGCTGTTTTTT.

This clonotype was seen many times. The gene calls are TRBV12-3 or TRBV12-4 and TRBJ2-1; weak D call: TRBD1 (6 bases). The CDR3 extends over 13 amino acids. Deletions cut 6 bases from V and 5 bases from J, with 11 bases between. The CDR3 is CASRRTDHNEQFF. The CDR3 DNA reads TGTGCCAGCAGGCGGACAGACCACAATGAGCAGTTCTTC.

This clonotype has ten or more counts. The chain employs TRBV9 and TRBJ1-1; tentatively, D is TRBD1 (6 bases). This CDR3 is built from 13 residues. The V gene's germline CDR1 is SGDLS and CDR2 YYNGEE. V lost 0 bases, J lost 10 bases, and 13 bases lay in between. The DNA for the CDR3 is TGTGCCAGCAGCGTAGATGGGGGGCGGGTAGCTTTCTTT. The encoded protein is CASSVDGGRVAFF.

This clonotype was picked up many times. The V call is TRBV12-3 or TRBV12-4, the J call TRBJ1-3; D gene ambiguous. The CDR3 is 14 amino acids. The germline V and J ends were trimmed by 7 bases and 0 bases, with 10 bases remaining between them. This chain's CDR3 is CASTPGYSGNTIYF. The CDR3 nucleotides read TGTGCCAGCACCCCGGGGTACTCTGGAAACACCATATATTTT.

This clonotype was seen repeatedly, ten times or more. This chain links TRBV10-2 with TRBJ2-3, with D possibly matching TRBD1 (6 bases). There are 13 residues in the CDR3. Between the trimmed V and J ends, which lost 10 bases and 2 bases, there was a span of 13 bases. From germline, CDR1 is WSHSY and CDR2 SAAADI. CDR3 sequence: CATRTADTDTQYF. CDR3 nucleotide sequence: TGCGCCACCCGGACAGCCGACACAGATACGCAGTATTTT.

This clonotype was recorded many times. The chain's CDR3 is CASSKASSGQETQYF. CDR3 DNA sequence: TGTGCCAGCAGCAAAGCTTCGTCCGGCCAAGAGACCCAGTACTTC. The V and J genes are TRBV21-1 and TRBJ2-5. TRBV21-1 is a pseudogene. The CDR3 is 15 amino acids.

This sequence joins TRBV10-3 and TRBJ1-1, with D perhaps matching TRBD1 (5 bases). Trimming removed 7 bases from V and 0 bases from J, with 15 bases in between. The CDR3 sequence is 15 residues long. Germline V lookup: CDR1 ENHRY, CDR2 SYGVKD. The CDR3 bases are TGTGCCATCACCCAGACGGACACGATGAACACTGAAGCTTTCTTT. This encodes CAITQTDTMNTEAFF.

This clonotype appeared many times. This chain connects TRBV2 to TRBJ2-1, with a tentative D call TRBD1 (6 bases). Germline V CDR1 and CDR2: SNHLY, FYNNEI. The V end was cut by 6 bases, the J end by 5 bases, with 17 bases between. The CDR3 is 15 residues long. CDR3 amino acids: CASSARTAENNEQFF. The CDR3 DNA is TGTGCCAGCAGCGCAAGGACAGCCGAAAACAATGAGCAGTTCTTC.

This clonotype was observed at least ten times. The chain links TRBV5-1 to TRBJ2-2; D is possibly TRBD2 (5 bases). Per germline, CDR1 SGHRS and CDR2 YFSETQ. The CDR3 is 13 amino acids. Trimming took 6 bases from V and 5 from J, leaving 11 bases between them. CDR3 region: CASTPGGTGELFF. The CDR3 bases are TGCGCCAGCACGCCAGGAGGTACCGGGGAGCTGTTTTTT.

This clonotype was found a few times. The rearrangement joins TRBV27 to TRBJ1-5, with 7 bases aligning to TRBD1. Losses at the gene ends were 3 bases for V and 1 base for J; bases not matched to a gene: 3. The CDR3 has 15 residues. Germline CDR1 and CDR2: MNHEY and SMNVEV (reference sequence). The CDR3 nucleotides read TGTGCCAGCAGTTTGGAGGGGGCGAGCAATCAGCCCCAGCATTTT. This gives the protein CASSLEGASNQPQHF.

In this sample, this clonotype turned up many times. The chain joins TRBV12-3 or TRBV12-4 to TRBJ2-5, with 11 bases matching TRBD1. This CDR3 is 14 amino acids long. V lost 5 bases and J lost 5; bases outside the gene matches: 4. CDR3 residues: CASSRTGGKETQYF. The CDR3 DNA is TGTGCCAGCAGTAGGACAGGGGGCAAGGAGACCCAGTACTTC.

The table lists this clonotype with many counts. V gene TRBV9 combines with J gene TRBJ2-7; D ambiguous. Looked up from germline, CDR1 is SGDLS and CDR2 is YYNGEE. CDR3 length: 14 residues. Trimming shortened V by 3 bases and J by 1 base, and 11 bases separated the two germline ends. CDR3 loop: CASSASLVSYEQYF. The CDR3 DNA reads TGTGCCAGCAGCGCCTCTCTAGTTTCCTACGAGCAGTACTTC.

This chain uses TRBV12-3 or TRBV12-4 with TRBJ2-7, with D uncertain. The CDR3 sequence is 13 residues long. With 3 bases removed from V and 2 bases from J, the gap between germline ends came to 8 bases. The CDR3 coding sequence is TGTGCCAGCAGTTTTGGGCAGGCCTACGAGCAGTACTTC. Residues: CASSFGQAYEQYF.

The rearrangement uses TRBV7-9 and TRBJ2-5; 11 bases agree with TRBD2. This CDR3 has 17 residues. In germline, CDR1 is SEHNR, CDR2 FQNEAQ (reference sequence). Trimming cost V 5 bases and J 1 base; bases outside gene matches: 9. In DNA, the CDR3 is TGTGCCAGCAGCCTGCAGACTAGCGGGGCCTCCCAAGAGACCCAGTACTTC. It codes for CASSLQTSGASQETQYF.

This clonotype was seen repeatedly, ten times or more. V is TRBV7-9 and J is TRBJ1-4; D is perhaps TRBD1 (5 bases). The CDR3 spans 16 residues. Trimming removed 0 bases at V and 5 bases at J, with 13 bases between. CDR1 SEHNR and CDR2 FQNEAQ come from the germline V gene (reference sequence). DNA of the CDR3: TGTGCCAGCAGCTTAGCGGCGTGGGGGGACAATGAAAAACTGTTTTTT. Translation: CASSLAAWGDNEKLFF. Full variable domain (missing parts from reference TRBV7-9 and TRBJ1-4): DTGVSQNPRHKITKRGQNVTFRCDPISEHNRLYWYRQTLGQGPEFLTYFQNEAQLEKSRLLSDRFSAERPKGSFSTLEIQRTEQGDSAMYLCASSLAAWGDNEKLFFGSGTQLSVL.

This clonotype appeared many times. V and J are TRBV12-3 or TRBV12-4 and TRBJ2-7; possible D gene TRBD1, 6 bases. The CDR3 has 13 amino acids. V was clipped by 5 bases and J by 2 bases, with 10 bases between them. The CDR3 nucleotides are TGTGCCAGCAGTCACAGGGATACCTACGAGCAGTACTTC. Protein product: CASSHRDTYEQYF.

The J gene is TRBJ2-2, the V gene TRBV30; 7 bases line up with TRBD1. The CDR3 is made up of 15 amino acids. V was clipped by 0 bases and J by 3 bases; unmatched bases: 4. Germline V gives CDR1 GTSNPN, CDR2 SVGIG (reference sequence). The CDR3 spells CAWSVLTGHTGELFF. Here the CDR3 DNA reads TGTGCCTGGAGTGTTCTGACAGGGCACACCGGGGAGCTGTTTTTT. The variable domain in full, completed from reference TRBV30 and TRBJ2-2, reads SQTIHQWPATLVQPVGSPLSLECTVEGTSNPNLYWYRQAAGRGLQLLFYSVGIGQISSEVPQNLSASRPQDRQFILSSKKLLLSDSGFYLCAWSVLTGHTGELFFGEGSRLTVL.

This clonotype was observed many times. The chain recombines TRBV5-1 with TRBJ2-7; TRBD1 is a possible D gene (6 bases). CDR3 size: 13 residues. Germline V gene sequence: CDR1 SGHRS, CDR2 YFSETQ. Trimming took 5 bases from V and 1 from J, leaving 10 bases between them. The CDR3 here is CASSKGESYEQYF. The CDR3 bases are TGCGCCAGCAGTAAGGGGGAATCCTACGAGCAGTACTTC.

This clonotype was seen ten or more times. V usage is TRBV5-1 and J usage is TRBJ2-5; 12 nucleotides align to TRBD2. CDR1 SGHRS and CDR2 YFSETQ come from the germline V gene. The CDR3 contains 17 residues. The V and J ends lost 4 bases and 5 bases, in that order; junction bases with no gene match: 12. This CDR3 is CASSPGTSGPGLETQYF. In DNA, the CDR3 is TGCGCCAGCAGCCCTGGGACTAGCGGGCCAGGGTTGGAGACCCAGTACTTC.

This clonotype appeared many times. J is TRBJ1-4 and V is TRBV11-2; 7 nucleotides align to TRBD1. Trimming cost V 4 bases and J 5 bases; bases outside gene matches: 4. The CDR3 covers 14 residues. In germline, CDR1 is SGHAT, CDR2 FQNNGV. CDR3 residues: CASSSDRENEKLFF. In nucleotides, the CDR3 is TGTGCCAGCAGCTCCGACAGGGAGAATGAAAAACTGTTTTTT.